A single T cell receptor beta chain is shown here with its context. The antigen is undetermined. cDNA libraries for TCR alpha and TCR beta, carrying sample barcodes and UMIs, came from 5'RACE with constant-segment primers. MiXCR, run by TCRdb on the 5' RACE reads, gives a single entry per CDR3 protein. The repertoire includes more than 300,000 distinct CDR3 sequences, more than 13% of them detected once, and under 25% sits in the top ten. The data are from a study of T-cell memory formation after mild COVID-19. Study-level background: The TCR clusters were mostly specific to one donor. Study-level points and caveats: The study detected some responding clones in pre-infection memory, suggesting cross-reactive memory joined. Among CD4+ contracting clones, most were CM and EM, and CD8+ ones EMRA.

The clonotype was recovered from a man aged 18-30 years who had mild COVID-19 (a few samples of this study predate the infection). Cell type and time point are not known. The sample taken for sequencing was PBMCs or a T cell subset sorted from them (not recorded which).

Here the CDR3 reads CASSLEVMNTEAFF. CDR3 DNA: TGTGCCAGCAGTTTGGAGGTGATGAACACTGAAGCTTTCTTT. The genes are TRBV12-3 or TRBV12-4 and TRBJ1-1; D remains unclear. This CDR3 spans 14 amino acids. Trimming took 3 bases from V and 0 from J, leaving 8 bases between them.